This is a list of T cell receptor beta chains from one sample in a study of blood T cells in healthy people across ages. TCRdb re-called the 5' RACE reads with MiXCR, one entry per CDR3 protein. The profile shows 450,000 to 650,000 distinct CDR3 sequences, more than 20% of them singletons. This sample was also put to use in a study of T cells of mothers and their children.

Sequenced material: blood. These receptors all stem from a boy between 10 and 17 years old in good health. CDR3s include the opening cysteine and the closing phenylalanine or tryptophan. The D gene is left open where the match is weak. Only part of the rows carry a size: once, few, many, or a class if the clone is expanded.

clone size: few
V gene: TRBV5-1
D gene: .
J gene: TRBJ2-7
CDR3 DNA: TGCGCCAGCAGCTTGGAGGCCTTGTCCTACGAGCAGTACTTC
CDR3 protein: CASSLEALSYEQYF

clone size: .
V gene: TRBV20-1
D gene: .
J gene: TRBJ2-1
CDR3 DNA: TGCAGTGCTAGTGATCGGCGGGATCAAAAACAACAGTTCTTC
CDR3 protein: CSASDRRDQKQQFF

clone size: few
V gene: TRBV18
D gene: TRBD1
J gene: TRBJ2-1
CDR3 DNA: TGTGCCAGCTCACCACCGAGAATCGGGACAGGGGAAAATGAGCAGTTCTTC
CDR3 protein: CASSPPRIGTGENEQFF

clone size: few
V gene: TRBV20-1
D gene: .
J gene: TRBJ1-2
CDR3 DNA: TGCAGTGCTAGAGACGGAGTTAGGGGGGACTATGGCTACACCTTC
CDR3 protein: CSARDGVRGDYGYTF

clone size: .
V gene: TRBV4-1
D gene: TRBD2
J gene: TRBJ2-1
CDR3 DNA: TGCGCCAGCAGCCAAATTATCCCAAGGGCCTTACCGGGAGGGAACAATGAGCAGTTCTTC
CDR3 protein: CASSQIIPRALPGGNNEQFF

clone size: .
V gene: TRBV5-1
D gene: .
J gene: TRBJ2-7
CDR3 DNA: TGCGCCAGCAGTTTGCCCGGGGGCGCCGGCTCCTACGAGCAGTACTTC
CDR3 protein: CASSLPGGAGSYEQYF

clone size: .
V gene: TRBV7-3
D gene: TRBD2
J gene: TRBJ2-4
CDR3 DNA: TGTGCCAGCAGCTTTGAGCGGGGGCCTACGAAAAACATTCAGTACTTC
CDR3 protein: CASSFERGPTKNIQYF

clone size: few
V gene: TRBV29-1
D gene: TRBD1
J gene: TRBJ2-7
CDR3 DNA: TGCAGCGTCTCCCCGGGACAGGGGTTTAGCGAGCAGTACTTC
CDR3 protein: CSVSPGQGFSEQYF

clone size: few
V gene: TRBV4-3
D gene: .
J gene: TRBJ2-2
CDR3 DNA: TGCGCCAGCAGCCAAGTTGGGCATGGCACCGGGGAGCTGTTTTTT
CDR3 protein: CASSQVGHGTGELFF

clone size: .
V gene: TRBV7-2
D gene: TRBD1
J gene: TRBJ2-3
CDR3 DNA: TGTGCCAGCAGCCGAGGACAGGGGAGGTCAGATACGCAGTATTTT
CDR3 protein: CASSRGQGRSDTQYF

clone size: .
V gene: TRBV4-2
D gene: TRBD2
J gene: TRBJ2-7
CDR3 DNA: TGTGCCAGCAGCCAAGAGGGACTAGCAACGAACTACGAGCAGTACTTC
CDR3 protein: CASSQEGLATNYEQYF

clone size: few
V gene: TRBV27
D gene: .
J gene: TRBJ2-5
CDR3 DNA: TGTGCCAGCAGTCCATCGCCAGGGACGGGCGAGCGGTACTTC
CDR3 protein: CASSPSPGTGERYF

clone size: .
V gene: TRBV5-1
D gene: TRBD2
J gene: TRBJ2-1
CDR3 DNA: TGCGCCAGCAGCACGCGACGGGGGAGGGCCGATGAGCAGTTCTTC
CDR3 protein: CASSTRRGRADEQFF

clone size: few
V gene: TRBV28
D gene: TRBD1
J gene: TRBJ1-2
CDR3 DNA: TGTGCCAGCAGAATCGGGACAGGGGTAGGCTACACCTTC
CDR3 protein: CASRIGTGVGYTF

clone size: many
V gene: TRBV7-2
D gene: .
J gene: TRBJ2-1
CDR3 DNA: TGTGCCAGCAGCTTAAACAATGAGCAGTTCTTC
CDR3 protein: CASSLNNEQFF

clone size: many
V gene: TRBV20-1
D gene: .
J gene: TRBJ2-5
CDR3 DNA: TGCAGTGCTAGAGACACGACCCTACAAGAGACCCAGTACTTC
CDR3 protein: CSARDTTLQETQYF

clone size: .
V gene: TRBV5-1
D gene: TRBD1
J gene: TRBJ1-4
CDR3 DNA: TGCGCCAGCAGCTCGCGAACAGGGGCAACTAATGAAAAACTGTTTTTT
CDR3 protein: CASSSRTGATNEKLFF

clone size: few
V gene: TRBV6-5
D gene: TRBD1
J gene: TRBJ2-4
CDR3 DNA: TGTGCCAGCAGCCGATTCCCGGGACAGGGGAAAAACATTCAGTACTTC
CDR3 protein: CASSRFPGQGKNIQYF

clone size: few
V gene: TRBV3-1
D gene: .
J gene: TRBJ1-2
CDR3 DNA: TGTGCCAGCAGCCAAGATGATGGCTACACCTTC
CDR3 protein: CASSQDDGYTF

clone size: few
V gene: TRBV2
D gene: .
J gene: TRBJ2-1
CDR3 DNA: TGTGCCAGCAGTCCAGGACCCACCTACAATGAGCAGTTCTTC
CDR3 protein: CASSPGPTYNEQFF

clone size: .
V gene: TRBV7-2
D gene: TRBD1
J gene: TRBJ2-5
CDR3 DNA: TGTGCCAGCAGCTTAGGGTGGGGAGGACAGGGAACTGAGACCCAGTACTTC
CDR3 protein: CASSLGWGGQGTETQYF

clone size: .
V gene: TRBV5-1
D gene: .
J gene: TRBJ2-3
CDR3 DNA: TGCGCCAGCAGCTTGATGCCCTCGGGGGCCCGGCGATTAACAGATACGCAGTATTTT
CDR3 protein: CASSLMPSGARRLTDTQYF

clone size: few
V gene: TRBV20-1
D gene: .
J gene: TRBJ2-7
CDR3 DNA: TGCAGTGCTTGGACGGTGTCTCCCCTCTGGCAGTACTTC
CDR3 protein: CSAWTVSPLWQYF

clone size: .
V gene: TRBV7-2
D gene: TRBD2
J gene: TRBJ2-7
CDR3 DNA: TGTGCCAGCAGCTTAGGCGGGAGGTTACGCCACGAGCAGTACTTC
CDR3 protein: CASSLGGRLRHEQYF

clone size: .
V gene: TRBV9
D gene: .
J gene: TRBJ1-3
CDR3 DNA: TGTGCCAGCAGCGTAGCCACAGCCGGACCTGGAAACACCATATATTTT
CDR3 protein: CASSVATAGPGNTIYF

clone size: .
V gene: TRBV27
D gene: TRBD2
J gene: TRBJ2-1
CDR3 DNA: TGTGCCAGCGGACTAGCGGGATTTGAGCAGTTCTTC
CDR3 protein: CASGLAGFEQFF

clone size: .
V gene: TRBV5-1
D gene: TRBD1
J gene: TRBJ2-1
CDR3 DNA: TGCGCCAGCAGCTTGGGGGGGACAGGGGGCAAGAATGAGCAGTTCTTC
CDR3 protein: CASSLGGTGGKNEQFF

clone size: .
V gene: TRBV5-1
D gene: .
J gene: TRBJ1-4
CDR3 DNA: TGCGCCAGCAGCTTGTGGGGCTGGGCAGCCTCTAATGAAAAACTGTTTTTT
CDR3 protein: CASSLWGWAASNEKLFF

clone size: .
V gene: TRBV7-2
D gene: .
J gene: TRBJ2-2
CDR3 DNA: TGTGCCAGCAGCCCGGGTAGCACGAACACCGGGGAGCTGTTTTTT
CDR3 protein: CASSPGSTNTGELFF

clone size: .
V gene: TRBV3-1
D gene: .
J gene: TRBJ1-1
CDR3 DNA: TGTGCCAGCAGCCCCACGGCAGCTATGAACACTGAAGCTTTCTTT
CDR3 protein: CASSPTAAMNTEAFF

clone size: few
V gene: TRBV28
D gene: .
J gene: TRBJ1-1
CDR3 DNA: TGTGCCAGCTACAGTTTACAAGTAAGACTCTTAATGAACACTGAAGCTTTCTTT
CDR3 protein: CASYSLQVRLLMNTEAFF

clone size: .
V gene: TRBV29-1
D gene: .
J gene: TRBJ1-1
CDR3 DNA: TGCAGCGTTGAGGGGGGGCTCACTGAAGCTTTCTTT
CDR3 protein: CSVEGGLTEAFF

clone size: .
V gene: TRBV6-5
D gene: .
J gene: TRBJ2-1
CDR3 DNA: TGTGCCAGCAGTTACTCGATCGGGGGCGGTGGGGGGAGCTCCTACAATGAGCAGTTCTTC
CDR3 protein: CASSYSIGGGGGSSYNEQFF

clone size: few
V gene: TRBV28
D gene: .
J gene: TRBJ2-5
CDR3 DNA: TGTGCCAGCAGTACAAGATCTCCCACGGAGACCCAGTACTTC
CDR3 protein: CASSTRSPTETQYF

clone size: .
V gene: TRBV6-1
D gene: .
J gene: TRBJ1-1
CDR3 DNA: TGTGCCAGCAGTAGAGGGGTGGAGAGGGGGTACACTGAAGCTTTCTTT
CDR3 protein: CASSRGVERGYTEAFF

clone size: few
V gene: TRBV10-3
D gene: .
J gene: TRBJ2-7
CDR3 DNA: TGTGCCATCAGCGACGGGACGCAGAAATACGAGCAGTACTTC
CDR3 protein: CAISDGTQKYEQYF

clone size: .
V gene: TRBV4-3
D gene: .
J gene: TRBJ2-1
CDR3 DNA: TGCGCCAGCAGCCAAAAAATGACAGATCCTCAGTTCTTC
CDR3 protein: CASSQKMTDPQFF

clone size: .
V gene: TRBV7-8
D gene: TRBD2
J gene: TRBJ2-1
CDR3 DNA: TGTGCCAGCAGCATAGTAGCGGGCGCCTACAATGAGCAGTTCTTC
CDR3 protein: CASSIVAGAYNEQFF

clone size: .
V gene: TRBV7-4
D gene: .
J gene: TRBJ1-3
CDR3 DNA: TGTGCCAGCAGCTCTTACGGGCCCCTCCAACAGGACCCCTCTGGAAACACCATATATTTT
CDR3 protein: CASSSYGPLQQDPSGNTIYF

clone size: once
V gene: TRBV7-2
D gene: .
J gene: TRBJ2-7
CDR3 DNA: TGTGCCAGCAGCTGGGACTGGAACTCCTACGAGCAGTACTTC
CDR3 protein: CASSWDWNSYEQYF

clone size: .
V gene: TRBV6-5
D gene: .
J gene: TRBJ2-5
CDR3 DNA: TGTGCCAGCCAAGAGGCGAACCAAGAGACCCAGTACTTC
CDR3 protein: CASQEANQETQYF

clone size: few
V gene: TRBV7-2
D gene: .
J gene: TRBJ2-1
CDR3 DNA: TGTGCCAGCAGCTTAGTTCCGGTGGATGAGCAGTTCTTC
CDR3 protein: CASSLVPVDEQFF

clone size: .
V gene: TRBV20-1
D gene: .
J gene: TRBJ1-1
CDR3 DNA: TGCAATGCGCCGGCCGAGGGGTCCCCTGAAGCTTTCTTT
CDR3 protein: CNAPAEGSPEAFF

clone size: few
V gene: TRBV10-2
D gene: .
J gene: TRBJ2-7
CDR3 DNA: TGCGCCAGCAAGGTCGGGGGGCTCTACGAGCAGTACTTC
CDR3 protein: CASKVGGLYEQYF

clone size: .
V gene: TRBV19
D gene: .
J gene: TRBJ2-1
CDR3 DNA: TGTGCCAATAGTATTATGTTCGGGGTCAGCGGTAATGAGCAGTTCTTC
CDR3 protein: CANSIMFGVSGNEQFF

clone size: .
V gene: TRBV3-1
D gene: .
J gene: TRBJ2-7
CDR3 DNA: TGTGCCAGCAGCCAGTACAGGGTGGCTGTCTACGAGCAGTACTTC
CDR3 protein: CASSQYRVAVYEQYF

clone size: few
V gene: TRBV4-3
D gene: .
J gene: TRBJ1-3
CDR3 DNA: TGCGCCAGCAGCCAAGACCCACGCCCCTCTGGAAACACCATATATTTT
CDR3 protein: CASSQDPRPSGNTIYF

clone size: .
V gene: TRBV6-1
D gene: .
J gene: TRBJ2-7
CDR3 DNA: TGTGCCAACACCACGACGGAGGCCTTTCCCTACGAGCAGTACTTC
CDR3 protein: CANTTTEAFPYEQYF

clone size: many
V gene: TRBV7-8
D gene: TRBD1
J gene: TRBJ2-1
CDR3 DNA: TGTGCCAGCAGCCCCCTGGACAGGGGGCCGAATGAGCAGTTCTTC
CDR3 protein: CASSPLDRGPNEQFF

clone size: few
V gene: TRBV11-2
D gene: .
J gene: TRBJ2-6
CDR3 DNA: TGTGCCAGCAGCCCGGGACTCCGGTCTGGGGCCAACGTCCTGACTTTC
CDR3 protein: CASSPGLRSGANVLTF

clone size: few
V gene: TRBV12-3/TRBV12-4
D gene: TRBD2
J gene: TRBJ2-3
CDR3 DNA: TGTGCCAGCAGTATGACTAGCGGGAGAGCCACAGATACGCAGTATTTT
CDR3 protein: CASSMTSGRATDTQYF

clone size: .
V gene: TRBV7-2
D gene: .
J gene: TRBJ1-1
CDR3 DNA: TGTGCCAGCAGCTTAGATCCCCGAGCTTTCTTT
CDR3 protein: CASSLDPRAFF

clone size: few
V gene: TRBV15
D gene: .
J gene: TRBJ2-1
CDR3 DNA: TGTGCCACCAGCAGAGATCACCGCAATGAGCAGTTCTTC
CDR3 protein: CATSRDHRNEQFF

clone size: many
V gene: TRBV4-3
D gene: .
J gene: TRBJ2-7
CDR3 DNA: TGCGCCAGCAGCCAAGGGGGTCTAAGGGGTTTGAACGAGCAGTACTTC
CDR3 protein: CASSQGGLRGLNEQYF

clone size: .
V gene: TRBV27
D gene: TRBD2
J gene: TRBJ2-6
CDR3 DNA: TGTGCCAGTCAAAGTCGGGGGGCTGGGGCCAACGTCCTGACTTTC
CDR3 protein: CASQSRGAGANVLTF

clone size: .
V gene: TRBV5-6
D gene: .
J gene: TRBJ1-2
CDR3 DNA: TGTGCCAGCAGCGGGACACCTAACTATGGCTACACCTTC
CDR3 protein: CASSGTPNYGYTF

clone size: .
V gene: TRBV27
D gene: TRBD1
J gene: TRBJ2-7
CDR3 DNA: TGTGCCAGCAGCTCGATCCCGGGACAGGGGTCCTACGAGCAGTACTTC
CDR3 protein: CASSSIPGQGSYEQYF